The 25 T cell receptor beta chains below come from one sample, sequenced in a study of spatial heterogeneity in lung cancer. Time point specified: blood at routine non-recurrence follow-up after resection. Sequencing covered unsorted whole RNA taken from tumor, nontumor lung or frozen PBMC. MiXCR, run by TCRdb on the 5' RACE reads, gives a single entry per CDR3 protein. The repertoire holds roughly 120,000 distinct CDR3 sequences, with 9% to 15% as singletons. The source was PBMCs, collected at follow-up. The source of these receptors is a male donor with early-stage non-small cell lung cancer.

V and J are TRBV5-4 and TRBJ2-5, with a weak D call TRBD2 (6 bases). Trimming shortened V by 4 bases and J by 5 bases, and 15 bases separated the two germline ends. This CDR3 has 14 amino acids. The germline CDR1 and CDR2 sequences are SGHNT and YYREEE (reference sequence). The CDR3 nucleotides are TGTGCCAGCAGCCTAGAAGATGGGGGGGAGACCCAGTACTTC. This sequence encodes CASSLEDGGETQYF.

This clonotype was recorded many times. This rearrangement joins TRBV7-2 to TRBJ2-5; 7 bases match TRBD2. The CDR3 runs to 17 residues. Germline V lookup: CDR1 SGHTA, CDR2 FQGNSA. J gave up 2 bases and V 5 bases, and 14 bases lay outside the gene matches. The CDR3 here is CASSRQLRIAGQETQYF. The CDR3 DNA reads TGTGCCAGCAGCCGCCAGCTTAGGATAGCGGGTCAAGAGACCCAGTACTTC. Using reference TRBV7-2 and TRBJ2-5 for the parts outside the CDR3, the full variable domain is GAGVSQSPSNKVTEKGKDVELRCDPISGHTALYWYRQSLGQGLEFLIYFQGNSAPDKSGLPSDRFSAERTGGSVSTLTIQRTQQEDSAVYLCASSRQLRIAGQETQYFGPGTRLLVL.

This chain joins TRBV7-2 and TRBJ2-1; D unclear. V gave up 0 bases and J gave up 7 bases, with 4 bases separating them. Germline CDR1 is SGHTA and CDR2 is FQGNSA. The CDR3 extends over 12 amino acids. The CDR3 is CASSLALNEQFF. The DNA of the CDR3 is TGTGCCAGCAGCTTAGCGCTGAATGAGCAGTTCTTC.

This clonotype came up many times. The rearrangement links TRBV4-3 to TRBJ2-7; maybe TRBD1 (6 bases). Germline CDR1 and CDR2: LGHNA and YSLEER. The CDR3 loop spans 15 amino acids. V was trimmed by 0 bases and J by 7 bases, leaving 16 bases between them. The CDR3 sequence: CASSQEWTAQVEQYF. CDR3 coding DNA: TGCGCCAGCAGCCAAGAGTGGACAGCCCAGGTAGAGCAGTACTTC.

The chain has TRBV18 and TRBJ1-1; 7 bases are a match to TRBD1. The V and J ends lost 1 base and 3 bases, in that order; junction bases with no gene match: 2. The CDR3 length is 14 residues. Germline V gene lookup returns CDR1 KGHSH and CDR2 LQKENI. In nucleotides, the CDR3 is TGTGCCAGCTCACCACTCACAGGGGACACTGAAGCTTTCTTT. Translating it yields CASSPLTGDTEAFF.

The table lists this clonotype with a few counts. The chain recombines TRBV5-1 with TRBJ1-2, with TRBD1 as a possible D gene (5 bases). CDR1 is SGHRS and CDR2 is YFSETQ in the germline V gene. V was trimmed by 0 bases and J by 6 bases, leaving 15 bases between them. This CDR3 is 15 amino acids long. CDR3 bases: TGCGCCAGCAGCTTGGGAGGTAGGGGCGGCGATGGCTACACCTTC. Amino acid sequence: CASSLGGRGGDGYTF.

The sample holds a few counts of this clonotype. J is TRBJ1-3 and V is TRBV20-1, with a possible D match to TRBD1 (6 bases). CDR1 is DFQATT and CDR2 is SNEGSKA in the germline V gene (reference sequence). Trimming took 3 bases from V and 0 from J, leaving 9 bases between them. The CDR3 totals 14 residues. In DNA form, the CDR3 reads TGCAGTGCTAGTAAGGGGGACTCTGGAAACACCATATATTTT. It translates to CSASKGDSGNTIYF.

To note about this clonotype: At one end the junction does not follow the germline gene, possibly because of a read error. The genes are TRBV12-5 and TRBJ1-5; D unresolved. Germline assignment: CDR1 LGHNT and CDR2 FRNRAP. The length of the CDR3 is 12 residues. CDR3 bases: TGTGCCAGTGCCACTAGCAATCAGCCCCAGCATTTT. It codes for CASATSNQPQHF.

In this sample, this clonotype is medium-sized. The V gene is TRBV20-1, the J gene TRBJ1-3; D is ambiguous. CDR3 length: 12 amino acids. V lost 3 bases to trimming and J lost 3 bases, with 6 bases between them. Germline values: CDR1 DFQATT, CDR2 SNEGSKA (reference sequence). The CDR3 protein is CSASHHGNTIYF. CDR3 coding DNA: TGCAGTGCTAGCCACCATGGAAACACCATATATTTT.

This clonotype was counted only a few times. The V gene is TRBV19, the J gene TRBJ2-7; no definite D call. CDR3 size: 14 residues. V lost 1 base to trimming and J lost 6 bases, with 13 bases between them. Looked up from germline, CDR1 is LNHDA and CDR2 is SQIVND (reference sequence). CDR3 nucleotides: TGTGCCAGTAGTATAGGGGTAACAGCCGGCGAGCAGTACTTC. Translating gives CASSIGVTAGEQYF.

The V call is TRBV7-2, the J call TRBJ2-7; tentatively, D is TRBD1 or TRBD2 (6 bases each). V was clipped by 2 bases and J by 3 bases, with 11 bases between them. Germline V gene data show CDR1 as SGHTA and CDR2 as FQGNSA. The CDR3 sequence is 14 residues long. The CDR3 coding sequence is TGTGCCAGCAGCTTATCGGGGGCGATCTACGAGCAGTACTTC. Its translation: CASSLSGAIYEQYF.

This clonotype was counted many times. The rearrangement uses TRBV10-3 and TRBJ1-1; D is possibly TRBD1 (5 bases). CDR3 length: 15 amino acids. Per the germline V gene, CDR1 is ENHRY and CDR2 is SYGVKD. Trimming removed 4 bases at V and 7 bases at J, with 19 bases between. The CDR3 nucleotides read TGTGCCATCAGTGCGTCTCGGGGGAAGGCAAGTGAAGCTTTCTTT. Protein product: CAISASRGKASEAFF.

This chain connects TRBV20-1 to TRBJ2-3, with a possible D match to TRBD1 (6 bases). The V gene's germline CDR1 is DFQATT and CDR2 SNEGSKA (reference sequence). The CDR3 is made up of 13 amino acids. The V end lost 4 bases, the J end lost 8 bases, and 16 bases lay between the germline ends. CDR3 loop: CSATGTPASTQYF. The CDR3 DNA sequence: TGCAGTGCTACCGGGACACCCGCAAGTACGCAGTATTTT.

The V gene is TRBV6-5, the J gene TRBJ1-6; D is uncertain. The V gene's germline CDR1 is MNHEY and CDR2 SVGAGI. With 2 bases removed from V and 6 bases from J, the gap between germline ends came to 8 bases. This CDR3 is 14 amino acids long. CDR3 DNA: TGTGCCAGCAGTTACGAGGGTGGTAATTCACCCCTCCACTTT. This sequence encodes CASSYEGGNSPLHF.

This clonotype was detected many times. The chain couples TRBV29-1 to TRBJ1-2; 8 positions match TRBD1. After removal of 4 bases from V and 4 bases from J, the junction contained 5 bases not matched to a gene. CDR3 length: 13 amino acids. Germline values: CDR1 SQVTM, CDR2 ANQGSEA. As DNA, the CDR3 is TGCAGCGTTGGGACAGGGTCTACCTATGGCTACACCTTC. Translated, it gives CSVGTGSTYGYTF. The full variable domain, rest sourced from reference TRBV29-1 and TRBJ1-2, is SAVISQKPSRDICQRGTSLTIQCQVDSQVTMMFWYRQQPGQSLTLIATANQGSEATYESGFVIDKFPISRPNLTFSTLTVSNMSPEDSSIYLCSVGTGSTYGYTFGSGTRLTVV.

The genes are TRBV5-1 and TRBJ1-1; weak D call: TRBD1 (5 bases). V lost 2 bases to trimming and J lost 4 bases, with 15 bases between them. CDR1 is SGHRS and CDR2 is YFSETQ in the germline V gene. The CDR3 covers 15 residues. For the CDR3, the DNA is TGCGCCAGCAGCTTACGACCCTCCACAGGCACTGAAGCTTTCTTT. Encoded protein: CASSLRPSTGTEAFF. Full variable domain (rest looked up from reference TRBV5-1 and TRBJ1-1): KAGVTQTPRYLIKTRGQQVTLSCSPISGHRSVSWYQQTPGQGLQFLFEYFSETQRNKGNFPGRFSGRQFSNSRSEMNVSTLELGDSALYLCASSLRPSTGTEAFFGQGTRLTVV.

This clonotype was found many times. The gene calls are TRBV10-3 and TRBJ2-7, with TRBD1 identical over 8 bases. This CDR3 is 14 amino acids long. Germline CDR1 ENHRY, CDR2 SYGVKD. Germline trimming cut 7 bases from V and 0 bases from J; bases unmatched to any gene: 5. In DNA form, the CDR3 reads TGTGCCATCACCCGGGACAGGTCCTCCTACGAGCAGTACTTC. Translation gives CAITRDRSSYEQYF.

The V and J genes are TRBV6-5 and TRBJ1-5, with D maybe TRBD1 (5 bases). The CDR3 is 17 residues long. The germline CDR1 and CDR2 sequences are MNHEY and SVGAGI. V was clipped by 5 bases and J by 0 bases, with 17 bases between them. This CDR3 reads CASSRTLQGASNQPQHF. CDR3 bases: TGTGCCAGCAGTCGGACCCTTCAGGGAGCTAGCAATCAGCCCCAGCATTTT.

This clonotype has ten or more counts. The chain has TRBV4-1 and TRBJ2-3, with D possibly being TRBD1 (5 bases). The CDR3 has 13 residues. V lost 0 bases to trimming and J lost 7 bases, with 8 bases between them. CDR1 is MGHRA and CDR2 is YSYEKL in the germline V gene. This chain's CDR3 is CASSQDWTNTQYF. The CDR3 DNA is TGCGCCAGCAGCCAAGATTGGACAAATACGCAGTATTTT.

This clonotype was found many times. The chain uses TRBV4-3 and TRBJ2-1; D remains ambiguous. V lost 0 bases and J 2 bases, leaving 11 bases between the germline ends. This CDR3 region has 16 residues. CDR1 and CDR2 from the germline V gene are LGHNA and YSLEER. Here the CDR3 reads CASSQEWTRTYNEQFF. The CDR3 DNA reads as TGCGCCAGCAGCCAAGAATGGACCAGAACCTACAATGAGCAGTTCTTC.

CDR3 sequence: CASSLQGSPPLHF. In DNA form, the CDR3 reads TGTGCCAGCAGCTTACAGGGTAGTCCACCCCTCCACTTT. This chain links TRBV3-1 with TRBJ1-6; D is perhaps TRBD1 (6 bases). Germline CDR1 reads LGHDT; CDR2 reads YNNKEL (reference sequence). This CDR3 region has 13 residues. Trimming left V 5 bases short and J 11 bases short, with 13 bases between.

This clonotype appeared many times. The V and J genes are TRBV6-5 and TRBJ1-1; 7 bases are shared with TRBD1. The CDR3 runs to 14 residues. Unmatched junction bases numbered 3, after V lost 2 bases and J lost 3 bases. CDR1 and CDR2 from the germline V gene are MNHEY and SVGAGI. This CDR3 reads CASSYEGADTEAFF. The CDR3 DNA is TGTGCCAGCAGTTACGAGGGGGCGGACACTGAAGCTTTCTTT.

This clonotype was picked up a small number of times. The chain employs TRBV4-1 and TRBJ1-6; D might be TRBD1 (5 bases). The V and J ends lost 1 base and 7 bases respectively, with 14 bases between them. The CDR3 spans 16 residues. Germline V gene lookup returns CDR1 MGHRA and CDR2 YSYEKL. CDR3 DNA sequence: TGCGCCAGCAGCCAAGGGCCGGGACTGAAAAATTCACCCCTCCACTTT. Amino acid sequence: CASSQGPGLKNSPLHF.

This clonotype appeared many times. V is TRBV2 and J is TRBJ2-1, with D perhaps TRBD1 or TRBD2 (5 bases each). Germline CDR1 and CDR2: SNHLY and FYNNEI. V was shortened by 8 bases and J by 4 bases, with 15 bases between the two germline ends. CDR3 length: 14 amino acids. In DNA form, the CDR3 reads TGTGCCAGCTCTCCTCAGCGGACATACAATGAGCAGTTCTTC. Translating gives CASSPQRTYNEQFF.

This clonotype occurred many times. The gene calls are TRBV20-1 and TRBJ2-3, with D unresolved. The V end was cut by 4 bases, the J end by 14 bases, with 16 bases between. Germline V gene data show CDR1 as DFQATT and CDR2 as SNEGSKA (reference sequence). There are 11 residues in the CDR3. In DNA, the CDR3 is TGCAGTGCTAACGACGGACGGGTCCGGTATTTT. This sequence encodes CSANDGRVRYF.